This T cell receptor beta chain appears in the sequencing data of a study of T-cell memory formation after mild COVID-19. This CDR3 spans 18 amino acids. CDR1 SGHTA and CDR2 FQGNSA come from the germline V gene. V lost 6 bases, J lost 4 bases, and 12 bases stayed unmatched. In regard to this clonotype: Its antigen remains unknown.

TCRdb redid the calling of the 5' RACE reads with MiXCR, one entry per CDR3 protein. The data contain around 310,000 distinct CDR3 sequences, roughly 20% of them seen just once; the ten biggest clones take up roughly a fifth. General study results and limits: A balance of CD4 and CD8 characterized clones contracting day 15 to 85, whereas later expanders leaned CD4+.

This rearrangement joins TRBV7-2 to TRBJ2-2; 12 bases are shared with TRBD2. The source is a young man who had mild COVID-19 (a few samples of this study predate the infection). Cell type and time point are not known. Sequenced: PBMCs or a T cell subset sorted from them (not recorded which). The CDR3 DNA is TGTGCCAGCAGAACCGAGACCCTAGCGGGGGGGTTCACCGGGGAGCTGTTTTTT. It is translated as CASRTETLAGGFTGELFF.